The clone carrying this T cell receptor (beta chain) was found many times. The entry originates in a study of T cells in Graves' hyperthyroidism and ophthalmopathy. There were TCR beta CDR3 regions amplified from RNA transcripts. The study used the HTBI primer set for a first-round RT-PCR of the TCR CDR3. TCRdb reanalysed the multiplex PCR reads using MiXCR and keeps one entry per CDR3 protein. The sample carries some 530,000 distinct CDR3 sequences, 20% to 25% recorded once. The sequenced material came from blood. The TCR originated in a woman aged 70-85 years with Graves' ophthalmopathy.

The CDR3 region has the DNA TGTGCTAGTGGTTTGGTACTCCCAGGGGTTTATCAGCCCCAGCATTTT. This gives the protein CASGLVLPGVYQPQHF. J is TRBJ1-5 and V is TRBV12-5; perhaps TRBD1 as D (6 bases). CDR3 length: 16 amino acids. In germline, CDR1 is LGHNT, CDR2 FRNRAP. V was trimmed by 0 bases and J by 5 bases, leaving 14 bases between them. Looking up the rest from reference TRBV12-5 and TRBJ1-5 gives the full variable domain: DARVTQTPRHKVTEMGQEVTMRCQPILGHNTVFWYRQTMMQGLELLAYFRNRAPLDDSGMPKDRFSAEMPDATLATLKIQPSEPRDSAVYFCASGLVLPGVYQPQHFGDGTRLSIL.